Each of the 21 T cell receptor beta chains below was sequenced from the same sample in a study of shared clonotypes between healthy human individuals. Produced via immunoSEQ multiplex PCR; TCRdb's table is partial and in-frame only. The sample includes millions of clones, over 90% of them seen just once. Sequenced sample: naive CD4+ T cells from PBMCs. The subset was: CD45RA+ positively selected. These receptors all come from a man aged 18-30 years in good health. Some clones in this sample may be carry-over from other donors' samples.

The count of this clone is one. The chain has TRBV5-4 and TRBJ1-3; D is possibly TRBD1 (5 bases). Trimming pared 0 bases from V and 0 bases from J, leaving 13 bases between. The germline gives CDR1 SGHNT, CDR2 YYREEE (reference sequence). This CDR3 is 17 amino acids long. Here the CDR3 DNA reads TGTGCCAGCAGCTTGGCTCCAGGGTCGAGCTCTGGAAACACCATATATTTT. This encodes CASSLAPGSSSGNTIYF.

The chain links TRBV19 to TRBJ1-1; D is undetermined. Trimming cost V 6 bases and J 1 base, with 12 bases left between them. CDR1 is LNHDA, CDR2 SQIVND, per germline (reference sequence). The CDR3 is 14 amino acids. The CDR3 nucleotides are TGTGCCAGTAGCCGGACCAGAGGGAACACTGAAGCTTTCTTT. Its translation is CASSRTRGNTEAFF.

Here the CDR3 reads CASSERDRGFNEQFF. As DNA, the CDR3 is TGTGCCAGCAGTGAGCGTGACAGGGGATTCAATGAGCAGTTCTTC. The genes are TRBV6-1 and TRBJ2-1, with 8 bases matching TRBD1. The CDR3 spans 15 residues. V trimming: 3 bases; J trimming: 6 bases; junction bases outside the gene matches: 7. Germline CDR1 is MNHNS and CDR2 is SASEGT.

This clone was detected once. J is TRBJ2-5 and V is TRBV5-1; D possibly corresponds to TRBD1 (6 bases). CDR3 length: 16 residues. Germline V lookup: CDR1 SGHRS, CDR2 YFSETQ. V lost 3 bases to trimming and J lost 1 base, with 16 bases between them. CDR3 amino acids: CASSSTGPLTQETQYF. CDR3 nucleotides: TGCGCCAGCAGCTCGACAGGACCCCTAACCCAAGAGACCCAGTACTTC.

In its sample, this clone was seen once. CDR3 in amino acids: CASSLRRGPYEQYF. Here the CDR3 DNA reads TGTGCCAGCAGTTTACGGCGGGGACCCTACGAGCAGTACTTC. This chain links TRBV27 with TRBJ2-7, with a weak D call TRBD2 (6 bases). CDR3 length equals 14 residues. Germline CDR1 reads MNHEY; CDR2 reads SMNVEV (reference sequence). Trimming shortened V by 2 bases and J by 2 bases, and 10 bases separated the two germline ends.

The CDR3 DNA sequence: TGTGCCAGCAGTGAGCGACCGGGACAGAGTTCTTATTATAGCAATCAGCCCCAGCATTTT. It is translated as CASSERPGQSSYYSNQPQHF. This chain connects TRBV28 to TRBJ1-5, with 7 bases fitting TRBD1. Unmatched junction bases numbered 19, after V lost 5 bases and J lost 0 bases. The CDR3 sequence is 20 residues long. Germline CDR1 and CDR2: MDHEN and SYDVKM.

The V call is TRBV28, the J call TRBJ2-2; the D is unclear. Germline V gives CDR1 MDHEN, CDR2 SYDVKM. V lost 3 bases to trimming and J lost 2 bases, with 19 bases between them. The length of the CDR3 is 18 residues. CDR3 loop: CASSLWASRKDNTGELFF. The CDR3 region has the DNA TGTGCCAGCAGTTTGTGGGCCAGTAGGAAGGACAACACCGGGGAGCTGTTTTTT.

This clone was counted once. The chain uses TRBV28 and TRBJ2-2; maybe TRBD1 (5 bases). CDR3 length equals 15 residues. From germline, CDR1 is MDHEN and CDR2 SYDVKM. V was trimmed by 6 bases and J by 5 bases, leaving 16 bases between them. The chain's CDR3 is CASRLKGLGTGELFF. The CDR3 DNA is TGTGCCAGCAGGCTTAAGGGGCTTGGAACCGGGGAGCTGTTTTTT.

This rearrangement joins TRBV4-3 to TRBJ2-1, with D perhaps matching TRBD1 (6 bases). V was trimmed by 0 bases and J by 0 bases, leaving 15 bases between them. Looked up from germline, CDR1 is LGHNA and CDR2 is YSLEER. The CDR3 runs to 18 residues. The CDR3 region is CASSQELPDSYSYNEQFF. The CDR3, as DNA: TGCGCCAGCAGCCAAGAACTCCCGGACAGCTACTCCTACAATGAGCAGTTCTTC.

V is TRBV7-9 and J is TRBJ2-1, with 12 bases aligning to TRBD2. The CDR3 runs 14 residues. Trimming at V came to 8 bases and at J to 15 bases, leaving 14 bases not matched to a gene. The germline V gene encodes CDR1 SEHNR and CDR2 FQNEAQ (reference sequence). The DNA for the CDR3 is TGTGCCAGCGGCTCGCTAGCGGGAGGGCCGTTGTGGTTCTTC. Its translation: CASGSLAGGPLWFF.

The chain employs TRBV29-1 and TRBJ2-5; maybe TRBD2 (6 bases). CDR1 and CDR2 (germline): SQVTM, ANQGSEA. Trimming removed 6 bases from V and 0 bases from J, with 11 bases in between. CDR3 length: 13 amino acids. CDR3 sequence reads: CSVRGTDQETQYF. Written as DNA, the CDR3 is TGCAGCGTCCGCGGGACGGACCAAGAGACCCAGTACTTC.

CDR3 in DNA: TGTGCCAGCAGCCGCTCTTCAGGGAGGGCGAACACTGAAGCTTTCTTT. This codes for CASSRSSGRANTEAFF. The chain links TRBV28 to TRBJ1-1, with a possible D match to TRBD1 (5 bases). The CDR3 runs to 16 residues. V lost 6 bases to trimming and J lost 1 base, with 18 bases between them. Germline V CDR1 and CDR2: MDHEN, SYDVKM.

CDR3: CASSFDRGNIQYF. Written as DNA, the CDR3 is TGTGCCAGCAGTTTTGATAGAGGGAACATTCAGTACTTC. The chain joins TRBV28 to TRBJ2-4, with D possibly matching TRBD2 (5 bases). This CDR3 comprises 13 residues. Germline CDR1 reads MDHEN; CDR2 reads SYDVKM. The ends were cut back, 3 bases at V and 7 bases at J, with 10 bases in the middle.

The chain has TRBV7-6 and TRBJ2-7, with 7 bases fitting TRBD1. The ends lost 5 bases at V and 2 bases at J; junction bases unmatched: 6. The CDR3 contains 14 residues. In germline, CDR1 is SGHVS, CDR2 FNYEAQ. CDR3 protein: CASSTNRGPYEQYF. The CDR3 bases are TGTGCCAGCAGCACAAACAGGGGCCCCTACGAGCAGTACTTC.

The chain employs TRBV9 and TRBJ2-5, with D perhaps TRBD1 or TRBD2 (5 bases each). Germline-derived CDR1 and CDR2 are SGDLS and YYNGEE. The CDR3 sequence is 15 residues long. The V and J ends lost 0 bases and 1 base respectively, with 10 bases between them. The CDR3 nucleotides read TGTGCCAGCAGCGTAGGGGGGAGTTTCCAAGAGACCCAGTACTTC. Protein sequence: CASSVGGSFQETQYF.

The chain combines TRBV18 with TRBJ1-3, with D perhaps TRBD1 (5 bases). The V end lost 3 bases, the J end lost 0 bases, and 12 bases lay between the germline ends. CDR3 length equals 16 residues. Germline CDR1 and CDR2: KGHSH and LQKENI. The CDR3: CASSPIEGSSGNTIYF. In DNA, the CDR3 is TGTGCCAGCTCACCCATCGAGGGGAGCTCTGGAAACACCATATATTTT.

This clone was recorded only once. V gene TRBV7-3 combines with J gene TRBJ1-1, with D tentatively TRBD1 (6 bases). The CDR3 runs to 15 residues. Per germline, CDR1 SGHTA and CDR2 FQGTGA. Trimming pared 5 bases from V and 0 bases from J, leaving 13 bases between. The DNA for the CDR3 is TGTGCCAGCAGCCCGACAGGTTCACTGAACACTGAAGCTTTCTTT. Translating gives CASSPTGSLNTEAFF. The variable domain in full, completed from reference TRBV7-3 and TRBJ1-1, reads GAGVSQTPSNKVTEKGKYVELRCDPISGHTALYWYRQSLGQGPEFLIYFQGTGAADDSGLPNDRFFAVRPEGSVSTLKIQRTERGDSAVYLCASSPTGSLNTEAFFGQGTRLTVV.

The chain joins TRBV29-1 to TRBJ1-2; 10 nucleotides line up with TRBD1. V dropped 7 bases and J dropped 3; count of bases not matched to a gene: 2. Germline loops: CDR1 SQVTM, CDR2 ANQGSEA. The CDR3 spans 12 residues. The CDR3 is CSGGQGDYGYTF. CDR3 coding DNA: TGCAGCGGCGGACAGGGGGACTATGGCTACACCTTC.

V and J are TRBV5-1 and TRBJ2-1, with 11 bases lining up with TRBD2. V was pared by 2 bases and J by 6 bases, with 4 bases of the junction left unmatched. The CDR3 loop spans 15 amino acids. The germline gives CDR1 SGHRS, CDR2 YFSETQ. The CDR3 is CASSFLAGGANEQFF. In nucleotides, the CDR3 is TGCGCCAGCAGCTTCCTAGCGGGAGGAGCCAATGAGCAGTTCTTC.

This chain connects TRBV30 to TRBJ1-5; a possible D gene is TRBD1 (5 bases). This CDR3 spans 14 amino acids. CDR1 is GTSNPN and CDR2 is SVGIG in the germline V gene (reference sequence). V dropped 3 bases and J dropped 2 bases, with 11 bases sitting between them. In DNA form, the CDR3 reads TGTGCCTGGAGCATAGGGACCCGCAATCAGCCCCAGCATTTT. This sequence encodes CAWSIGTRNQPQHF.

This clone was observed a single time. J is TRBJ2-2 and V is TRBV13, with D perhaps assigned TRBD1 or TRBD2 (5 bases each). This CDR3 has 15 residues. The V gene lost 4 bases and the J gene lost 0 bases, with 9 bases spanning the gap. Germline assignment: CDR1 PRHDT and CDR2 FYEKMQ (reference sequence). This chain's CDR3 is CASSSLGPNTGELFF. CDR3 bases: TGTGCCAGCAGCTCCCTGGGACCGAACACCGGGGAGCTGTTTTTT.